Presented here are 25 T cell receptor beta chains from one specimen sequenced in a study of cytomegalovirus exposure and HLA in healthy donors. PCR involved 60 Vbeta and 13 Jbeta primers. Assay used: immunoSEQ multiplex PCR; TCRdb lists only in-frame clones, some missing. This table holds 70,000 to 95,000 clones, over 60% found once. Material for sequencing was PBMCs. These receptors were collected from a young man in good health and CMV-seropositive.

The chain joins TRBV5-1 to TRBJ1-1, with D uncertain. Germline V gives CDR1 SGHRS, CDR2 YFSETQ. V shed 5 bases and J shed 0 bases, with 14 bases lying between them. This CDR3 has 15 residues. CDR3 in DNA: TGCGCCAGCAGACCCACCGGGAGTCTGAACACTGAAGCTTTCTTT. It codes for CASRPTGSLNTEAFF.

V and J are TRBV28 and TRBJ2-7; weak D call: TRBD1 (6 bases). V shed 10 bases and J shed 4 bases, with 14 bases lying between them. The germline V gene encodes CDR1 MDHEN and CDR2 SYDVKM. The CDR3 spans 12 residues. The CDR3 region has the DNA TGTGCCACCAGACCCCAGGGGTACGAGCAGTACTTC. Translated, it gives CATRPQGYEQYF.

Comments on this clone: This sample includes further DNA sequences coding for the same CDR3. The V gene is TRBV9, the J gene TRBJ1-5; D may be TRBD1 (5 bases). V gave up 0 bases and J gave up 4 bases, with 8 bases separating them. The CDR3 is 14 amino acids. Germline assignment: CDR1 SGDLS and CDR2 YYNGEE. The chain's CDR3 is CASSVAGGNQPQHF. The CDR3 nucleotides read TGTGCCAGCAGCGTAGCGGGGGGGAATCAGCCCCAGCATTTT.

V gene TRBV19 combines with J gene TRBJ2-7, with TRBD1 identical over 7 bases. The CDR3 loop spans 12 amino acids. With V trimmed by 10 bases and J by 2 bases, 5 bases remained unmatched. The germline V gene encodes CDR1 LNHDA and CDR2 SQIVND (reference sequence). The CDR3 protein is CATSGTAYEQYF. DNA of the CDR3: TGTGCCACCTCCGGGACAGCCTACGAGCAGTACTTC.

This clone came up a few times. This chain links TRBV9 with TRBJ1-1; no definite D call. The CDR3 runs to 13 residues. In germline, CDR1 is SGDLS, CDR2 YYNGEE. Trimming took 3 bases from V and 1 from J, leaving 7 bases between them. The CDR3 region has the DNA TGTGCCAGCAGCGGGCACGAGAACACTGAAGCTTTCTTT. The encoded protein is CASSGHENTEAFF.

V usage is TRBV7-6 and J usage is TRBJ1-1, with D uncertain. Trimming pared 4 bases from V and 1 base from J, leaving 13 bases between. This CDR3 is 15 amino acids long. Germline V gene data show CDR1 as SGHVS and CDR2 as FNYEAQ. CDR3 bases: TGTGCCAGCAGCTCAGTACCCGCTCAGAACACTGAAGCTTTCTTT. Translation gives CASSSVPAQNTEAFF.

The V and J genes are TRBV7-3 and TRBJ2-1, with 9 bases matching TRBD2. The V and J ends lost 4 bases and 6 bases, in that order; junction bases with no gene match: 13. This CDR3 spans 17 amino acids. The V gene's germline CDR1 is SGHTA and CDR2 FQGTGA. In DNA, the CDR3 is TGTGCCAGCAGCTCGGATATTAGCGGGAGTGGACTCAATGAGCAGTTCTTC. Protein product: CASSSDISGSGLNEQFF. Looking up the rest from reference TRBV7-3 and TRBJ2-1 gives the full variable domain: GAGVSQTPSNKVTEKGKYVELRCDPISGHTALYWYRQSLGQGPEFLIYFQGTGAADDSGLPNDRFFAVRPEGSVSTLKIQRTERGDSAVYLCASSSDISGSGLNEQFFGPGTRLTVL.

This rearrangement joins TRBV4-1 to TRBJ1-5; TRBD1 matches 8 bases. The CDR3 extends over 15 amino acids. Trimming at V came to 4 bases and at J to 6 bases, leaving 8 bases not matched to a gene. Germline-derived CDR1 and CDR2 are MGHRA and YSYEKL. CDR3 DNA: TGCGCCAGCAGCCCCCACAGGGGGGACGGTCAGCCCCAGCATTTT. This encodes CASSPHRGDGQPQHF.

This chain connects TRBV4-2 to TRBJ1-2; D might be TRBD1 (5 bases). V shed 4 bases and J shed 2 bases, with 17 bases lying between them. This CDR3 region has 16 residues. Per the germline V gene, CDR1 is LGHNA and CDR2 is YNFKEQ. The CDR3 here is CASSPPSGESNYGYTF. The DNA for the CDR3 is TGTGCCAGCAGCCCCCCATCGGGGGAGAGCAACTATGGCTACACCTTC.

This clone came up once. CDR3 amino acids: CASSLNQGRTNEQYV. As DNA, the CDR3 is TGTGCCAGCAGCTTAAATCAGGGTAGGACGAACGAGCAGTACGTC. This chain links TRBV7-8 with TRBJ2-7; D is perhaps TRBD1 (5 bases). This CDR3 region has 15 residues. Looked up from germline, CDR1 is SGHVS and CDR2 is FQNEAQ. Trimming took 2 bases from V and 5 from J, leaving 16 bases between them.

The chain recombines TRBV19 with TRBJ1-2, with D hard to call. The CDR3 is 15 amino acids. Trimming left V 3 bases short and J 6 bases short, with 17 bases between. Germline lookup yields CDR1 LNHDA and CDR2 SQIVND (reference sequence). CDR3 nucleotides: TGTGCCAGTAGTATCCCTCGAGGAGGGATCAATGGCTACACCTTC. It codes for CASSIPRGGINGYTF.

The chain links TRBV5-6 to TRBJ2-2; D is possibly TRBD1 (6 bases). CDR3 size: 16 residues. Germline V CDR1 and CDR2: SGHDT, YYEEEE. Trimming pared 4 bases from V and 5 bases from J, leaving 18 bases between. CDR3 residues: CASSGAQTRGTGELFF. The CDR3 DNA is TGTGCCAGCAGCGGCGCCCAGACCAGGGGTACCGGGGAGCTGTTTTTT.

The V call is TRBV5-1, the J call TRBJ2-3; D uncertain. Germline lookup yields CDR1 SGHRS and CDR2 YFSETQ. Trimming cost V 4 bases and J 1 base, with 16 bases left between them. The CDR3 extends over 16 amino acids. The CDR3 sequence is CASSPLAGSGTDTQYF. CDR3 nucleotide sequence: TGCGCCAGCAGCCCCTTGGCCGGGTCTGGCACAGATACGCAGTATTTT.

The rearrangement links TRBV6-5 to TRBJ1-2; weak D call: TRBD1 (6 bases). Germline V gives CDR1 MNHEY, CDR2 SVGAGI. The ends were cut back, 0 bases at V and 8 bases at J, with 10 bases in the middle. The CDR3 consists of 13 residues. This chain's CDR3 is CASSYSQGHGYTF. CDR3 DNA sequence: TGTGCCAGCAGTTACTCCCAGGGGCACGGCTACACCTTC.

The chain combines TRBV28 with TRBJ1-5, with unresolved D. Trimming stripped 5 bases from V and 0 bases from J, with 8 bases between. Germline V CDR1 and CDR2: MDHEN, SYDVKM. The CDR3 runs to 14 residues. The CDR3 nucleotides are TGTGCCAGCAGTCACAGTGATAGCAATCAGCCCCAGCATTTT. It encodes CASSHSDSNQPQHF.

V is TRBV19 and J is TRBJ1-1; possible D gene TRBD1, 5 bases. CDR1 is LNHDA, CDR2 SQIVND, per germline (reference sequence). The CDR3 runs to 19 residues. V was pared by 5 bases and J by 6 bases, with 31 bases between. DNA for the CDR3: TGTGCCAGTAGTGCTGGGCAGGGCAGCTTTGAAGGGGCAGTATCTGAAGCTTTCTTT. Translated: CASSAGQGSFEGAVSEAFF.

The chain joins TRBV14 to TRBJ1-1; 7 nucleotides line up with TRBD1. After removal of 2 bases from V and 1 base from J, the junction contained 4 bases not matched to a gene. CDR1 is SGHDN and CDR2 is FVKESK in the germline V gene. The CDR3 contains 15 residues. The CDR3 loop reads CASSQRQGWNTEAFF. The CDR3 bases are TGTGCCAGCAGCCAACGACAGGGTTGGAACACTGAAGCTTTCTTT.

V and J are TRBV30 and TRBJ1-1; D ambiguous. V was shortened by 5 bases and J by 4 bases, with 8 bases between the two germline ends. The CDR3 spans 11 residues. Looked up from germline, CDR1 is GTSNPN and CDR2 is SVGIG (reference sequence). CDR3 protein: CAWLRSTEAFF. The CDR3 DNA sequence: TGTGCCTGGCTAAGGAGCACTGAAGCTTTCTTT. Supplemented by reference TRBV30 and TRBJ1-1, the full variable domain reads SQTIHQWPATLVQPVGSPLSLECTVEGTSNPNLYWYRQAAGRGLQLLFYSVGIGQISSEVPQNLSASRPQDRQFILSSKKLLLSDSGFYLCAWLRSTEAFFGQGTRLTVV.

V gene TRBV5-6 combines with J gene TRBJ2-5; D perhaps matches TRBD2 (6 bases). Per germline, CDR1 SGHDT and CDR2 YYEEEE. V gave up 2 bases and J gave up 5 bases, with 19 bases separating them. The CDR3 runs 16 residues. The CDR3 spells CASSFGGLGFRETQYF. The CDR3 DNA sequence: TGTGCCAGCAGCTTTGGAGGGCTAGGGTTTAGGGAGACCCAGTACTTC.

In its sample, this clone was seen once. CDR3 protein: CASSWDRDYGYTF. CDR3 DNA: TGTGCCAGCAGCTGGGACAGGGACTATGGCTACACCTTC. The chain uses TRBV5-4 and TRBJ1-2; 9 bases fit TRBD1. The CDR3 spans 13 residues. V gave up 3 bases and J gave up 3 bases; unmatched junction bases: 0. The V gene's germline CDR1 is SGHNT and CDR2 YYREEE (reference sequence).

The chain links TRBV18 to TRBJ1-1; D is unresolved. Trimming stripped 3 bases from V and 0 bases from J, with 5 bases between. This CDR3 contains 13 residues. In germline, CDR1 is KGHSH, CDR2 LQKENI. The CDR3 bases are TGTGCCAGCTCACCCTCTATGAACACTGAAGCTTTCTTT. Translation: CASSPSMNTEAFF. Looking up the rest from reference TRBV18 and TRBJ1-1 gives the full variable domain: NAGVMQNPRHLVRRRGQEARLRCSPMKGHSHVYWYRQLPEEGLKFMVYLQKENIIDESGMPKERFSAEFPKEGPSILRIQQVVRGDSAAYFCASSPSMNTEAFFGQGTRLTVV.

V and J are TRBV4-1 and TRBJ2-1, with TRBD2 matching over 8 bases. The germline CDR1 and CDR2 sequences are MGHRA and YSYEKL. The CDR3 has 15 amino acids. Trimming cost V 6 bases and J 5 bases; bases outside gene matches: 9. The CDR3 reads CASRTGAGADNEQFF. CDR3 DNA sequence: TGCGCCAGCAGAACTGGAGCGGGAGCGGACAATGAGCAGTTCTTC.

This rearrangement joins TRBV6-1 to TRBJ1-2, with TRBD1 matching over 10 bases. Germline V gives CDR1 MNHNS, CDR2 SASEGT. V shed 6 bases, J shed 10 bases, and the junction held 5 bases outside the gene matches. The CDR3 runs to 12 residues. The CDR3 sequence is CASSLDRGYYTF. Here the CDR3 DNA reads TGTGCCAGCAGCCTGGACAGGGGGTACTACACCTTC.

The chain joins TRBV7-2 to TRBJ2-5, with D tentatively TRBD1 (5 bases). Near its end, the DNA agrees better with TRBJ2-7, so the J call may be wrong. Per germline, CDR1 SGHTA and CDR2 FQGNSA. The CDR3 is made up of 16 amino acids. CDR3 coding DNA: TGTGCCAGCAGCCCCAATGGGGCAGGGCCACCCTACGAGCAGTACTTC. Amino acids: CASSPNGAGPPYEQYF.

The chain carries TRBV5-1 and TRBJ2-2; D is perhaps TRBD1 (5 bases). The germline V gene has CDR1 SGHRS and CDR2 YFSETQ. The CDR3 covers 14 residues. The V gene lost 4 bases and the J gene lost 1 base, with 8 bases spanning the gap. CDR3 DNA: TGCGCCAGCAGCCACGACAGGAACACCGGGGAGCTGTTTTTT. Amino acid sequence: CASSHDRNTGELFF.